This TCR beta chain was retrieved from a study of blood T cell repertoires in COVID-19 (dated by TCRdb to 2019 to 2021). For the wider study: Samples from collaborators originated in the United States, Italy and Spain and spanned both the acute and convalescent phases of COVID-19. The repertoires were released in a freely available public database meant as a resource for research on the immune response to SARS-CoV-2. The sample metadata nearly always contained a de-identified subject ID, COVID-19 status, age in years and sex. Deeply sampled blood TCRbeta repertoires from subjects exposed to, actively infected with, or recovered from COVID-19 were included in the dataset. The samples were drawn from two sources: the first 160 participants of the ongoing ImmuneRACE study, and fewer than 1,500 subjects contributed by 6 global collaborators. The material from the prospective study consisted of cDNA or gDNA derived from T cells, B-cell-depleted T cells, or PBMCs. Where available, HLA class I and class II types were taken from metadata supplied by the sample provider and were not determined by assay-based typing. What the study reported, not specific to this receptor: Clinical and demographic metadata were provided uncurated, with the amount varying by source and participant.

The germline V gene provides CDR1 MGHDK and CDR2 SYGVNS. The CDR3, cysteine through phenylalanine, is 15 amino acids long. Only the CDR3 region is kept as DNA, spanning 45 bases read in frame from base 1. V loses 1 base at its end and J loses 5 bases; junction bases beyond the gene matches: 5. Whole blood was collected in K2EDTA tubes by collaborating institutions according to the institutions' own protocols. For TCRbeta analysis, collaborator samples were shipped as frozen whole blood, as isolated PBMCs, or as DNA extracted from either sample type. The immunoSEQ Assay, a bias-controlled multiplex PCR, was used to amplify TCRbeta CDR3 regions from genomic DNA. The original pipeline was this. The number of nucleated cells in each sample was estimated by amplification of reference gene primers within the assay. To quantify the absolute abundance of each unique TCRbeta CDR3 rearrangement, sequence reads were collapsed and filtered. Productive Simpson clonality was computed per sample as the square root of Simpson's diversity index over productive rearrangements. In TCRdb, the immuneACCESS table is reduced to in-frame sequences with V and J assigned. These tables do not hold every clone; where another copy was compared, an unresolved V gene accounts for under half, and the others remain unexplained. That table gives V, J and clone size, and the DNA gave D and trimming. This sample is represented by over 14,000 clones; approximately 88% of them were singletons. Around 8.3% of the sample rests with the top ten.

A word on this clone: What this receptor recognizes is not known. Qualities for individual bases were not recorded, and no much larger clone is one base off.

The clonotype was recovered from a human donor in a cohort sampled during active COVID-19. This chain is built from TRBV25-1 and TRBJ2-5; 9 nucleotides in the junction match TRBD1. Sequencing was performed on peripheral blood. The encoded CDR3 is CASSELGTGSETQYF. The DNA reads TGTGCCAGCAGTGAATTGGGGACAGGGTCGGAGACCCAGTACTTC.